This T cell receptor (beta chain) emerged from a study of identical twins. Healthy Caucasians provided all donations. TCRdb re-derived calls from the 5' RACE reads in MiXCR, one entry per CDR3 protein. This sample carries more than 600,000 distinct CDR3 sequences, approximately 18% of them seen once, and the ten largest clones take under 15%. The length of the CDR3 is 13 residues. Germline V CDR1 and CDR2: DFQATT, SNEGSKA (reference sequence). Trimming removed 3 bases from V and 2 bases from J, with 10 bases in between. These same data were also listed under a study on T cells expressing NK-cell markers. According to that study: Investigators obtained TCR beta repertoires from sorted CD3+CD56+NKG2C+, CD3+CD56+NKG2C- and CD3+CD56-NKG2C+ T cells. Several experiments employed an anti-gamma-delta TCR antibody to confine sorting to alpha-beta TCR T cells. The study found these clonotypes also leading the CD3+CD56-NKG2C+ fraction in a few donors.

V gene TRBV20-1 combines with J gene TRBJ2-5, with no clear D. The sample consisted of PBMCs. This TCR derives from a woman between 18 and 29 years old in good health. CDR3 nucleotides: TGCAGTGCTAGCGGCCAGTCACAAGAGACCCAGTACTTC. It codes for CSASGQSQETQYF.